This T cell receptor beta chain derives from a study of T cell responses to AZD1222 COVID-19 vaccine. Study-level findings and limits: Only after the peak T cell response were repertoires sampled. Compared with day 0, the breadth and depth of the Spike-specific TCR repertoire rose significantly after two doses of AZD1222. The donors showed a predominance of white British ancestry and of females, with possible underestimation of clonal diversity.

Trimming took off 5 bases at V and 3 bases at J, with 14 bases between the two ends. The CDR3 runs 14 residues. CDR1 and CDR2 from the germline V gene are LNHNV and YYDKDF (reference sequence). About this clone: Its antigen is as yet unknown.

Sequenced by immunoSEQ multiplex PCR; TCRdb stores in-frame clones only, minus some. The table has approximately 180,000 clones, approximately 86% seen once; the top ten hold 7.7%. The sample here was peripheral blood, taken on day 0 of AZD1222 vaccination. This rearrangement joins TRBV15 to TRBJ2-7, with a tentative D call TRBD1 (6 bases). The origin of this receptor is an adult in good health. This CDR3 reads CATSGGGSFYEQYF. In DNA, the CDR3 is TGTGCCACCAGCGGGGGCGGCTCATTCTACGAGCAGTACTTC.